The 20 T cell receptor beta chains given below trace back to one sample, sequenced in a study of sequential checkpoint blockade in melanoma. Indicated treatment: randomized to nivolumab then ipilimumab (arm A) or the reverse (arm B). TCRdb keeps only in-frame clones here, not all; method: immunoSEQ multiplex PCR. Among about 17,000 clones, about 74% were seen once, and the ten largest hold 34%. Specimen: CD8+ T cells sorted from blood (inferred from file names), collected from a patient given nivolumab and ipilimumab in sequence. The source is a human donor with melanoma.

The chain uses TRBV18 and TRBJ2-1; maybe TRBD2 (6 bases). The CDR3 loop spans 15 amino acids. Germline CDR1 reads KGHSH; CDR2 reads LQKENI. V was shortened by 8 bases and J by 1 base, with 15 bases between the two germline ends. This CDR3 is CASVAERASYNEQFF. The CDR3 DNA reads TGTGCCAGCGTTGCTGAGCGGGCTTCCTACAATGAGCAGTTCTTC.

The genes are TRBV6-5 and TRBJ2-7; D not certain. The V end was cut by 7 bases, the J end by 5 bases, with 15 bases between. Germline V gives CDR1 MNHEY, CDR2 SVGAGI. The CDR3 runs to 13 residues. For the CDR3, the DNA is TGTGCCAGCAATCCCTCGGTAGAGCACGAGCAGTACTTC. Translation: CASNPSVEHEQYF.

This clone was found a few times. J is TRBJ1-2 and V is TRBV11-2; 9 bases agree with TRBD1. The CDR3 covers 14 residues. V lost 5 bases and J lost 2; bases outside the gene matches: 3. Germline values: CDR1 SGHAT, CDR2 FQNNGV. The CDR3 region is CASSAGTGNYGYTF. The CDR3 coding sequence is TGTGCCAGCAGCGCCGGGACAGGGAACTATGGCTACACCTTC.

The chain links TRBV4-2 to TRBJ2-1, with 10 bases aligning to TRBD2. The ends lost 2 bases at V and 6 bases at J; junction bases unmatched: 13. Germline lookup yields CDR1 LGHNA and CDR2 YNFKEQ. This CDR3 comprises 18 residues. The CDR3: CASSQKTAGGIITNEQFF. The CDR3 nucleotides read TGTGCCAGCAGCCAAAAGACAGCGGGGGGGATTATCACCAATGAGCAGTTCTTC.

This chain's CDR3 is CASSVKYQDYTF. The CDR3 DNA is TGTGCCAGCAGCGTGAAGTACCAGGACTACACCTTC. The rearrangement uses TRBV7-8 and TRBJ1-2; D remains unclear. Germline CDR1 and CDR2: SGHVS and FQNEAQ. V lost 5 bases and J lost 10, with 14 bases in between. The CDR3 is 12 residues long. The whole variable domain, remainder taken from reference TRBV7-8 and TRBJ1-2, is GAGVSQSPRYKVAKRGQDVALRCDPISGHVSLFWYQQALGQGPEFLTYFQNEAQLDKSGLPSDRFFAERPEGSVSTLKIQRTQQEDSAVYLCASSVKYQDYTFGSGTRLTVV.

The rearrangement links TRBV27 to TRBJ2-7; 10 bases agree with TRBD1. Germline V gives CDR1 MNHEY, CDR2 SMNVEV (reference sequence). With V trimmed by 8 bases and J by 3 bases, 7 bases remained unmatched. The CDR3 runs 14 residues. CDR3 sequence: CASADRGWFYEQYF. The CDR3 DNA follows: TGTGCCAGCGCGGACAGGGGGTGGTTCTACGAGCAGTACTTC.

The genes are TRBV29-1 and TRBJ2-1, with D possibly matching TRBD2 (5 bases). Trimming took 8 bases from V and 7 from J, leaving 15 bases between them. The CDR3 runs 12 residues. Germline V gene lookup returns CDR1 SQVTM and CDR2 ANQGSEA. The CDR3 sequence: CSIITPGNEQFF. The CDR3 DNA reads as TGCAGCATCATCACCCCGGGGAATGAGCAGTTCTTC.

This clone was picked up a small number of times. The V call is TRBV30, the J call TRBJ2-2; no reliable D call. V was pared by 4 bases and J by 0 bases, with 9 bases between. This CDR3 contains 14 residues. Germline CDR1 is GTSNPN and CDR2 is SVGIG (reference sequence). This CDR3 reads CAWIRGANTGELFF. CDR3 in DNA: TGTGCCTGGATACGCGGAGCGAACACCGGGGAGCTGTTTTTT. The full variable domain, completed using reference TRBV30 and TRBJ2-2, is SQTIHQWPATLVQPVGSPLSLECTVEGTSNPNLYWYRQAAGRGLQLLFYSVGIGQISSEVPQNLSASRPQDRQFILSSKKLLLSDSGFYLCAWIRGANTGELFFGEGSRLTVL.

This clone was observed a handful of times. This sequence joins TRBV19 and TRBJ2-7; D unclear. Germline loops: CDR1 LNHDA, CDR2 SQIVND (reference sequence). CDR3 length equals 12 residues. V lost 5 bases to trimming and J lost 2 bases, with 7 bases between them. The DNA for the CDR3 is TGTGCCAGTAGTCGACATCCCTACGAGCAGTACTTC. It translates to CASSRHPYEQYF.

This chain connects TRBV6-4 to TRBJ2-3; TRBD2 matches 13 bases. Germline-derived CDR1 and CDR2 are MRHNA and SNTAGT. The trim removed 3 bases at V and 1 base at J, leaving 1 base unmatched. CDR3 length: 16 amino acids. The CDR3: CASSEGTSGGTDTQYF. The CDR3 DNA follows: TGTGCCAGCAGTGAAGGGACTAGCGGGGGCACAGATACGCAGTATTTT.

The CDR3 DNA reads as TGTGCCAGCAGTGAAGTGAGGACAGGGGGTCTCGAGCAGTACTTC. This sequence encodes CASSEVRTGGLEQYF. The J gene is TRBJ2-7, the V gene TRBV2, with 10 bases fitting TRBD1. Germline V gene sequence: CDR1 SNHLY, CDR2 FYNNEI. The length of the CDR3 is 15 residues. The V and J ends lost 1 base and 6 bases, in that order; junction bases with no gene match: 6.

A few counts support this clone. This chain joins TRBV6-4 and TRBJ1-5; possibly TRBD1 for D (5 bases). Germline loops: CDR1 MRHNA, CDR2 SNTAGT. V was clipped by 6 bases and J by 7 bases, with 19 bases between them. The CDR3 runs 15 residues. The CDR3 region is CASRPSGFKQQPQHF. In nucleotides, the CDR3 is TGTGCCAGCAGACCCTCAGGGTTTAAGCAGCAGCCCCAGCATTTT.

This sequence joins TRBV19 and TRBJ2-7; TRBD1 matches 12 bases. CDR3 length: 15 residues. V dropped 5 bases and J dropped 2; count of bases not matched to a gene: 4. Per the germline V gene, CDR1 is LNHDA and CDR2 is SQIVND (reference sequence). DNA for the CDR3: TGTGCCAGTAGTCCGCGGGACAGGGGGCCCTACGAGCAGTACTTC. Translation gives CASSPRDRGPYEQYF.

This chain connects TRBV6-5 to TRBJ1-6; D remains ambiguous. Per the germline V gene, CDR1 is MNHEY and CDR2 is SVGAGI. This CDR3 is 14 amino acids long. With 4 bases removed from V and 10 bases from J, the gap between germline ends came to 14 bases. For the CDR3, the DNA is TGTGCCAGCAGTTCCTCTCTATTGGGCTCACCCCTCCACTTT. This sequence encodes CASSSSLLGSPLHF.

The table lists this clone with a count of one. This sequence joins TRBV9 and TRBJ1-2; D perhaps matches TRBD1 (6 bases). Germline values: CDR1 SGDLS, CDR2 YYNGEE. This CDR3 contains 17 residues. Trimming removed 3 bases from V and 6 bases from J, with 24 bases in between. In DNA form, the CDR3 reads TGTGCCAGCAGCGCTCAACAGGGAGGGGACATTATAGATGGCTACACCTTC. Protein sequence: CASSAQQGGDIIDGYTF.

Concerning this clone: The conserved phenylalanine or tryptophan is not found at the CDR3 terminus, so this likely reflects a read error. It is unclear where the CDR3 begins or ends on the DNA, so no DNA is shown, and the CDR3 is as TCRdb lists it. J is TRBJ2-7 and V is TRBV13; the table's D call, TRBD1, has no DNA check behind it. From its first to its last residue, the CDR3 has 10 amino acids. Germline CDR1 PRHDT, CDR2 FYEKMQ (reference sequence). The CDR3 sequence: CASSLRRGKE.

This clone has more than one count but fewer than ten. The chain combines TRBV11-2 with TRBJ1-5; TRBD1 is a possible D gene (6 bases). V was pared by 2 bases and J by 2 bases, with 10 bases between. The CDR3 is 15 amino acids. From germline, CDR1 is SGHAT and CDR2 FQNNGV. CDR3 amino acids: CASSLQDSRNQPQHF. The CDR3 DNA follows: TGTGCCAGCAGCTTACAGGACAGTCGCAATCAGCCCCAGCATTTT. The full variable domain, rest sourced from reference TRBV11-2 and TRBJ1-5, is EAGVAQSPRYKIIEKRQSVAFWCNPISGHATLYWYQQILGQGPKLLIQFQNNGVVDDSQLPKDRFSAERLKGVDSTLKIQPAKLEDSAVYLCASSLQDSRNQPQHFGDGTRLSIL.

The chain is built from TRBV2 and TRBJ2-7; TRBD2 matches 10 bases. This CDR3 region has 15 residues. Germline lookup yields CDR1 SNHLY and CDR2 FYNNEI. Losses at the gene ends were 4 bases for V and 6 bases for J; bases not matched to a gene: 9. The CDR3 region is CASSAQVTSGLEQYF. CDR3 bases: TGTGCCAGCAGTGCGCAAGTGACTAGCGGGCTCGAGCAGTACTTC.

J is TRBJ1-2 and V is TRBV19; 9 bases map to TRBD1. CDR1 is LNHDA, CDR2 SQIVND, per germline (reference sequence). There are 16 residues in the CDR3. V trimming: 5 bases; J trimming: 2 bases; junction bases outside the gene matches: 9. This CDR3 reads CASSSGTGSRNYGYTF. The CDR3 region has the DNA TGTGCCAGTAGTTCCGGGACAGGGTCGCGCAACTATGGCTACACCTTC.

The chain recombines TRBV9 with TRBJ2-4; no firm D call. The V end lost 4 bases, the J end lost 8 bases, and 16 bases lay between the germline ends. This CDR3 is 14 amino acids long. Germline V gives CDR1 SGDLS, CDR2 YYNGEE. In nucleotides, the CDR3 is TGTGCCAGCAGCCCCCGAGACTCGGTTTACATTCAGTACTTC. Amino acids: CASSPRDSVYIQYF.